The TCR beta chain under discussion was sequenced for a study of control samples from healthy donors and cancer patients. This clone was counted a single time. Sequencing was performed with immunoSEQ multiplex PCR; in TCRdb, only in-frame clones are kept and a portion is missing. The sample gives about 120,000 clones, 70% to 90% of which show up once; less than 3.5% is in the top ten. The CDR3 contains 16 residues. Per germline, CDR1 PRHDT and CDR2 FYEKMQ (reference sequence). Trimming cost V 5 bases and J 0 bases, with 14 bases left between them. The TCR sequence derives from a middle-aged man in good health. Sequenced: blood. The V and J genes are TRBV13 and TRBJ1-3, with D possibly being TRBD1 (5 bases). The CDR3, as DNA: TGTGCCAGCAGCCCACAGGCATCCAACTCTGGAAACACCATATATTTT. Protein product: CASSPQASNSGNTIYF.